These 30 T cell receptor beta chains originate from one sample sequenced in a study of Ad26.COV2.S vaccination and SARS-CoV-2 variants (dated by TCRdb to the early 2020s). The library was built by means of the immunoSEQ multiplex PCR assay. As stored in TCRdb, this immuneACCESS dataset retains in-frame rearrangements with V and J assigned. A fraction of the clones does not appear; measured against another copy, unresolved V genes explain less than half of the discrepancy, and the remainder lacks a known reason. The sample contains about 370,000 clones, about 88% of them found a single time. The ten largest account for roughly 3.2% of the sample. The treatment or condition tag for this specimen amounts to: roughly 19 received Ad26.COV2.S at low or high dose, single or two shots; roughly 5 received placebo; per-sample allocation not given. Repertoires of vaccine and placebo recipients were sequenced from samples collected on day 63 after the first injection.

The sample in question was peripheral blood, obtained in a trial of Ad26.COV2.S vaccine versus placebo. The source of these receptors is a person aged 18 to 59 who received the Ad26.COV2.S COVID-19 vaccine or a placebo.

The V call is TRBV6-1, the J call TRBJ2-1; unclear D gene. This CDR3 region has 15 residues. Germline V gives CDR1 MNHNS, CDR2 SASEGT. Trimming left V 2 bases short and J 3 bases short, with 11 bases between. This CDR3 is CASSELDRNYNEQFF. The CDR3 nucleotides read TGTGCCAGCAGTGAACTAGATCGAAACTACAATGAGCAGTTCTTC.

This chain links TRBV5-1 with TRBJ1-4; 7 bases agree with TRBD1. This CDR3 has 16 residues. Germline CDR1 and CDR2: SGHRS and YFSETQ. With 4 bases clipped from V and 7 bases from J, the junction kept 13 bases outside the gene matches. CDR3 residues: CASSLNPQGGAEKLFF. As DNA, the CDR3 is TGCGCCAGCAGCCTAAACCCCCAGGGGGGGGCTGAAAAACTGTTTTTT.

The table lists this clone with a few counts. The V call is TRBV3-1 (or the pseudogene TRBV3-2), the J call TRBJ1-4; D unclear. V was pared by 2 bases and J by 7 bases, with 8 bases between. This CDR3 has 13 amino acids. Per the germline V gene, CDR1 is LGHDT and CDR2 is YNNKEL (reference sequence). The CDR3 nucleotides are TGTGCCAGCAGCCAATCCGGACGTGAAAAACTGTTTTTT. It is translated as CASSQSGREKLFF.

The gene calls are TRBV11-2 and TRBJ1-4, with D possibly being TRBD1 (5 bases). Germline V gives CDR1 SGHAT, CDR2 FQNNGV. Trimming stripped 5 bases from V and 0 bases from J, with 16 bases between. The CDR3 has 17 residues. Here the CDR3 DNA reads TGTGCCAGCAGCGCGGGATACAGGATGTCAACTAATGAAAAACTGTTTTTT. Encoded protein: CASSAGYRMSTNEKLFF.

The chain is built from TRBV3-1 (or the pseudogene TRBV3-2) and TRBJ1-2, with 9 bases matching TRBD1. The germline V gene has CDR1 LGHDT and CDR2 YNNKEL (reference sequence). This CDR3 is 13 amino acids long. With 5 bases clipped from V and 8 bases from J, the junction kept 6 bases outside the gene matches. The CDR3: CASSLQGAGGYTF. The CDR3 DNA reads as TGTGCCAGCAGCTTACAGGGGGCGGGAGGCTACACCTTC.

V and J are TRBV6-5 and TRBJ2-7; possibly TRBD1 for D (6 bases). The V end was cut by 6 bases, the J end by 0 bases, with 15 bases between. The CDR3 spans 15 residues. Germline lookup yields CDR1 MNHEY and CDR2 SVGAGI. This CDR3 is CASRPRDRSSYEQYF. The CDR3 nucleotides are TGTGCCAGCAGGCCAAGAGACAGGTCCTCCTACGAGCAGTACTTC.

Worth noting for this clone: Relative to the germline gene, one junction end is altered; a read error may explain this. The chain employs TRBV7-9 and TRBJ1-2; D is unclear. Per germline, CDR1 SEHNR and CDR2 FQNEAQ (reference sequence). This CDR3 comprises 15 residues. CDR3 DNA sequence: TGTGCCAGCAGTTTAGAGGCAACGGCTAACTATGGCTACACCTTC. Residues: CASSLEATANYGYTF.

The rearrangement links TRBV4-1 to TRBJ1-1, with TRBD1 as a possible D gene (6 bases). The CDR3 runs to 15 residues. V lost 3 bases and J 6 bases, leaving 17 bases between the germline ends. Germline V gives CDR1 MGHRA, CDR2 YSYEKL. Written as DNA, the CDR3 is TGCGCCAGCAGCCATGTGGGGGCCAGTTCGTCTGAAGCTTTCTTT. This codes for CASSHVGASSSEAFF.

This clone was seen more than once but under ten times. The genes are TRBV5-6 and TRBJ1-2; D is undetermined. V lost 2 bases to trimming and J lost 5 bases, with 4 bases between them. The CDR3 covers 11 residues. Looked up from germline, CDR1 is SGHDT and CDR2 is YYEEEE. CDR3 bases: TGTGCCAGCAGCTTTAGATATGGCTACACCTTC. Translated: CASSFRYGYTF.

The V gene is TRBV5-1, the J gene TRBJ2-1; D possibly uses TRBD1 or TRBD2 (5 bases each). Germline V lookup: CDR1 SGHRS, CDR2 YFSETQ. Trimming stripped 7 bases from V and 9 bases from J, with 20 bases between. This CDR3 is built from 14 residues. For the CDR3, the DNA is TGCGCCAGCTGGATCGGGACCCACCCTCTTGAGCAGTTCTTC. This encodes CASWIGTHPLEQFF.

This clone was counted once. V usage is TRBV2 and J usage is TRBJ2-2; no reliable D call. V dropped 7 bases and J dropped 2 bases, with 11 bases sitting between them. The CDR3 spans 14 residues. The germline V gene encodes CDR1 SNHLY and CDR2 FYNNEI. In DNA, the CDR3 is TGTGCCAGCAAGGTGGCAAAAAACACCGGGGAGCTGTTTTTT. It encodes CASKVAKNTGELFF.

The chain carries TRBV5-5 and TRBJ2-7; either TRBD1 or TRBD2 may supply D (6 bases each). V was pared by 4 bases and J by 2 bases, with 19 bases between. The CDR3 is 16 residues long. CDR1 is SGHKS and CDR2 is YYEKEE in the germline V gene (reference sequence). The CDR3 DNA follows: TGTGCCAGCAGCGGACTACAGGGTATAGCGGCCTACGAGCAGTACTTC. This translates into CASSGLQGIAAYEQYF.

The chain employs TRBV2 and TRBJ1-3; a possible D gene is TRBD1 (5 bases). The V end was cut by 3 bases, the J end by 2 bases, with 14 bases between. Germline CDR1 reads SNHLY; CDR2 reads FYNNEI. The CDR3 has 16 residues. The CDR3 sequence is CASSEADWGPGNTIYF. In nucleotides, the CDR3 is TGTGCCAGCAGTGAGGCAGATTGGGGCCCTGGAAACACCATATATTTT.

The rearrangement joins TRBV5-1 to TRBJ2-3, with D perhaps assigned TRBD1 or TRBD2 (6 bases each). CDR3 length: 17 residues. The germline gives CDR1 SGHRS, CDR2 YFSETQ. Trimming took off 4 bases at V and 0 bases at J, with 18 bases between the two ends. The CDR3: CASSRGVVVASTDTQYF. The CDR3 DNA follows: TGCGCCAGCAGCAGGGGGGTGGTGGTAGCGAGCACAGATACGCAGTATTTT.

The V and J genes are TRBV21-1 and TRBJ1-5. TRBV21-1 is deemed a pseudogene. The CDR3 consists of 14 residues. The CDR3, as DNA: TGTGCCACCACCCAGGACGGGAGCAATCAGCCCCAGCATTTT. Encoded protein: CATTQDGSNQPQHF.

The chain recombines TRBV2 with TRBJ1-1; D remains unclear. The CDR3 extends over 14 amino acids. The germline gives CDR1 SNHLY, CDR2 FYNNEI. V lost 0 bases, J lost 0 bases, and 5 bases lay in between. The CDR3 DNA follows: TGTGCCAGCAGTGAAGCGGGTCTGAACACTGAAGCTTTCTTT. Translating gives CASSEAGLNTEAFF.

The chain employs TRBV10-3 and TRBJ2-3; 7 positions match TRBD2. This CDR3 is 16 amino acids long. Losses at the gene ends were 4 bases for V and 5 bases for J; bases not matched to a gene: 12. Germline V lookup: CDR1 ENHRY, CDR2 SYGVKD. In nucleotides, the CDR3 is TGTGCCATCAGTGCAGTCACGGGAGGCGGTGGAGATACGCAGTATTTT. This translates into CAISAVTGGGGDTQYF.

The chain has TRBV11-2 and TRBJ1-6, with a tentative D call TRBD1 (6 bases). The length of the CDR3 is 14 residues. The germline CDR1 and CDR2 sequences are SGHAT and FQNNGV. V was pared by 2 bases and J by 8 bases, with 10 bases between. The CDR3 protein is CASSLLGGDSPLHF. The CDR3 DNA sequence: TGTGCCAGCAGCTTATTGGGGGGCGATTCACCCCTCCACTTT.

With respect to this clone: The identical CDR3 is also encoded by other nucleotide sequences in the sample. The genes are TRBV7-9 and TRBJ1-2; 7 bases fit TRBD1. CDR3 length equals 13 residues. Germline CDR1 SEHNR, CDR2 FQNEAQ (reference sequence). Trimming cost V 1 base and J 7 bases; bases outside gene matches: 3. The CDR3 DNA reads TGTGCCAGCAGCTTAGGACAGGGATTTGGCTACACCTTC. Translation gives CASSLGQGFGYTF.

The V and J genes are TRBV5-1 and TRBJ1-1; 11 bases map to TRBD1. The CDR3 has 18 residues. J gave up 0 bases and V 3 bases, and 10 bases lay outside the gene matches. Germline CDR1 reads SGHRS; CDR2 reads YFSETQ. CDR3 sequence (DNA): TGCGCCAGCAGCTGGGGGACAGGGGGATCAACAATGAACACTGAAGCTTTCTTT. Translated, it gives CASSWGTGGSTMNTEAFF.

In DNA form, the CDR3 reads TGTGCCAGCATGCCCCCCCTTGGGGAAAAACTGTTTTTT. Translated, it gives CASMPPLGEKLFF. The genes are TRBV6-5 and TRBJ1-4; D call uncertain. Germline V CDR1 and CDR2: MNHEY, SVGAGI. Trimming took 7 bases from V and 8 from J, leaving 14 bases between them. This CDR3 spans 13 amino acids.

The rearrangement links TRBV11-2 to TRBJ2-5; D may be TRBD2 (6 bases). CDR1 is SGHAT, CDR2 FQNNGV, per germline. V lost 5 bases and J 5 bases, leaving 15 bases between the germline ends. CDR3 size: 14 residues. The CDR3 DNA follows: TGTGCCAGCAGCCCAAGAAGGAGGGCGGAGACCCAGTACTTC. It codes for CASSPRRRAETQYF.

V gene TRBV11-2 combines with J gene TRBJ2-7; 8 bases line up with TRBD1. The CDR3 spans 12 residues. The germline gives CDR1 SGHAT, CDR2 FQNNGV. Unmatched junction bases numbered 1, after V lost 3 bases and J lost 6 bases. This CDR3 reads CASSLTGVEQYF. In DNA, the CDR3 is TGTGCCAGCAGCTTGACAGGGGTCGAGCAGTACTTC.

Only one count was recorded for this clone. The V call is TRBV21-1, the J call TRBJ2-3; the listed D gene, TRBD1, was not tested against the DNA. TRBV21-1 is a pseudogene. The CDR3 has 19 residues. Here the CDR3 reads CASSKAPFRDKYSTDTQYF. CDR3 coding DNA: TGTGCCAGCAGCAAAGCGCCGTTTCGAGACAAGTACTCCACAGATACGCAGTATTTT.

V and J are TRBV11-2 and TRBJ2-3, with D possibly TRBD2 on 6 matching bases. CDR1 is SGHAT, CDR2 FQNNGV, per germline. V was clipped by 0 bases and J by 3 bases, with 10 bases between them. This CDR3 contains 15 residues. CDR3 amino acids: CASSLEGGGTDTQYF. The CDR3 DNA sequence: TGTGCCAGCAGCTTAGAGGGGGGAGGAACAGATACGCAGTATTTT.

V is TRBV5-1 and J is TRBJ1-6; 7 positions agree with TRBD1. The CDR3 is 14 residues long. J was trimmed by 5 bases and V by 4 bases; bases with no gene match: 3. Germline loops: CDR1 SGHRS, CDR2 YFSETQ. In DNA, the CDR3 is TGCGCCAGCAGCCCGGGACAGAATAATTCACCCCTCCACTTT. Its protein product is CASSPGQNNSPLHF.

The chain joins TRBV5-4 to TRBJ2-5; 10 nucleotides line up with TRBD1. Per germline, CDR1 SGHNT and CDR2 YYREEE (reference sequence). CDR3 length equals 14 residues. With V trimmed by 4 bases and J by 5 bases, 5 bases remained unmatched. The CDR3 reads CASSKTGGGETQYF. The DNA for the CDR3 is TGTGCCAGCAGCAAGACAGGGGGCGGGGAGACCCAGTACTTC.

J is TRBJ2-2 and V is TRBV24-1; no clear D. CDR3 length equals 16 residues. V gave up 0 bases and J gave up 7 bases, with 14 bases separating them. The germline V gene encodes CDR1 KGHDR and CDR2 SFDVKD. The CDR3 spells CATSDLRTPGNGELFF. The DNA of the CDR3 is TGTGCCACCAGTGATTTGCGCACCCCGGGTAACGGGGAGCTGTTTTTT.

V usage is TRBV18 and J usage is TRBJ2-3; D gene uncertain. Looked up from germline, CDR1 is KGHSH and CDR2 is LQKENI. The CDR3 consists of 15 residues. The V and J ends lost 5 bases and 0 bases respectively, with 12 bases between them. The CDR3 region is CASSTDGPSTDTQYF. The CDR3 bases are TGTGCCAGCTCAACGGACGGCCCTAGCACAGATACGCAGTATTTT.

This chain connects TRBV4-1 to TRBJ2-2; maybe TRBD1 (6 bases). The germline V gene encodes CDR1 MGHRA and CDR2 YSYEKL. The V end was cut by 0 bases, the J end by 4 bases, with 9 bases between. The CDR3 contains 15 residues. CDR3 DNA: TGCGCCAGCAGCCAAGAAAACAGGGCCACCGGGGAGCTGTTTTTT. Encoded protein: CASSQENRATGELFF.